These T cell receptor beta chains were read from a single sample in a study of cytomegalovirus exposure and HLA in healthy donors. The table came from immunoSEQ multiplex PCR; TCRdb's copy has only in-frame clones and leaves some out. Here the sample spans 120,000 to 150,000 clones, over 75% being singletons. The sample taken for sequencing was PBMCs. These TCRs come from a woman aged 25 to 39 in good health and CMV-seronegative. Each CDR3 is given with its conserved first and last residue. Fields, in order: D gene, clone size, V gene, J gene, CDR3 DNA, CDR3 protein. The D gene is left open where the match is weak. Not every row has a clone size; where given, it reads once, few, many or a size class.

d_call: TRBD2; clone_size: -; v_call: TRBV25-1; j_call: TRBJ2-2; cdr3_nt: TGTGCCAGCGCTTGGGGGGGTGCCCTAGGCACCGGGGAGCTGTTTTTT; cdr3_aa: CASAWGGALGTGELFF
d_call: TRBD1; clone_size: -; v_call: TRBV5-1; j_call: TRBJ1-4; cdr3_nt: TGCGCCAGCAGCTTGGGGACAGGGAATGAAAAACTGTTTTTT; cdr3_aa: CASSLGTGNEKLFF
d_call: -; clone_size: -; v_call: TRBV6-5; j_call: TRBJ1-2; cdr3_nt: TGTGCCAGCAGGGTGGCAGGGTATGGCTACACCTTC; cdr3_aa: CASRVAGYGYTF
d_call: -; clone_size: once; v_call: TRBV5-1; j_call: TRBJ1-1; cdr3_nt: TGCGCCAGCAGCTTGGAAGATCCAAGACTTGAAGCTTTCTTT; cdr3_aa: CASSLEDPRLEAFF
d_call: TRBD1; clone_size: -; v_call: TRBV19; j_call: TRBJ1-5; cdr3_nt: TGTGCCAGTAGCCAGAGACAGGGTCGAGGATACAATCAGCCCCAGCATTTT; cdr3_aa: CASSQRQGRGYNQPQHF
d_call: -; clone_size: -; v_call: TRBV7-8; j_call: TRBJ1-4; cdr3_nt: TGTGCCAGCAGCCCGGAGGGTGCAACTAATGAAAAACTGTTTTTT; cdr3_aa: CASSPEGATNEKLFF
d_call: -; clone_size: -; v_call: TRBV7-9; j_call: TRBJ1-1; cdr3_nt: TGTGCCAGTCAGTCGAACATGAACACTGAAGCTTTCTTT; cdr3_aa: CASQSNMNTEAFF
d_call: -; clone_size: -; v_call: TRBV4-1; j_call: TRBJ1-4; cdr3_nt: TGCGCCAGCAGCCAAAACAGGGAGAATGAAAAACTGTTTTTT; cdr3_aa: CASSQNRENEKLFF
d_call: -; clone_size: few; v_call: TRBV7-3; j_call: TRBJ2-2; cdr3_nt: TGTGCCAGCAGCTCGTCCCTCTCTGGGGAGCTGTTTTTT; cdr3_aa: CASSSSLSGELFF
d_call: -; clone_size: once; v_call: TRBV5-4; j_call: TRBJ1-1; cdr3_nt: TGTGCCAGCAGCCCCATCGGGCCGCGGGTGAACACTGAAGCTTTCTTT; cdr3_aa: CASSPIGPRVNTEAFF
d_call: -; clone_size: -; v_call: TRBV27; j_call: TRBJ1-1; cdr3_nt: TGTGCCAGCAGTTTAATTTTCGGGAAGACTTTGAACACTGAAGCTTTCTTT; cdr3_aa: CASSLIFGKTLNTEAFF
d_call: -; clone_size: -; v_call: TRBV7-9; j_call: TRBJ1-6; cdr3_nt: TGTGCCAGCAGCTACGGGACTGGGGAATCACCCCTCCACTTT; cdr3_aa: CASSYGTGESPLHF
d_call: TRBD1; clone_size: -; v_call: TRBV30; j_call: TRBJ1-1; cdr3_nt: TGTGCCTGGAACGGACAGGGGTTCACTGAAGCTTTCTTT; cdr3_aa: CAWNGQGFTEAFF
d_call: -; clone_size: -; v_call: TRBV4-2; j_call: TRBJ2-3; cdr3_nt: TGTGCCAGCAGCGAGAACGGGGTTAACACAGATACGCAGTATTTT; cdr3_aa: CASSENGVNTDTQYF
d_call: TRBD1; clone_size: -; v_call: TRBV30; j_call: TRBJ1-1; cdr3_nt: TGTGCCTGGACAGGGGGGATGAACACTGAAGCTTTCTTT; cdr3_aa: CAWTGGMNTEAFF
d_call: -; clone_size: few; v_call: TRBV4-3; j_call: TRBJ1-5; cdr3_nt: TGCGCCAGCAGCGTGGGACAAGAGCAGCCCCAGCATTTT; cdr3_aa: CASSVGQEQPQHF
d_call: -; clone_size: once; v_call: TRBV2; j_call: TRBJ1-5; cdr3_nt: TGTGCCAGCAGCTTTTTTCAGGGAGGTGGCAATCAGCCCCAGCATTTT; cdr3_aa: CASSFFQGGGNQPQHF
d_call: -; clone_size: -; v_call: TRBV9; j_call: TRBJ1-5; cdr3_nt: TGTGCCAGCAGCGTAGGGGAGGGGAGCAATCAGCCCCAGCATTTT; cdr3_aa: CASSVGEGSNQPQHF
d_call: TRBD1; clone_size: -; v_call: TRBV6-1; j_call: TRBJ1-2; cdr3_nt: TGTGCCAGCGAAAAGGGGGCTCGTGGCTACACCTTC; cdr3_aa: CASEKGARGYTF
d_call: -; clone_size: -; v_call: TRBV7-6; j_call: TRBJ2-7; cdr3_nt: TGTGCCAGCAGCTTACGTACAACCTACGAGCAGTACTTC; cdr3_aa: CASSLRTTYEQYF
d_call: -; clone_size: -; v_call: TRBV5-1; j_call: TRBJ1-1; cdr3_nt: TGCGCCAGCAGCTTGCAGGGATTGGACACTGAAGCTTTCTTT; cdr3_aa: CASSLQGLDTEAFF
d_call: TRBD2; clone_size: -; v_call: TRBV4-2; j_call: TRBJ2-7; cdr3_nt: TGTGCCAGCAGCCAGGAACTAGCGGGGGGGCAGCAGTACTTC; cdr3_aa: CASSQELAGGQQYF
d_call: TRBD1; clone_size: -; v_call: TRBV19; j_call: TRBJ1-6; cdr3_nt: TGTGCCAGTAGTCAGGGGGCGAATTCACCCCTCCACTTT; cdr3_aa: CASSQGANSPLHF
d_call: TRBD2; clone_size: -; v_call: TRBV18; j_call: TRBJ2-5; cdr3_nt: TGTGCCAGCTCACCAGGTAGCGGGGTCGTGGAGACCCAGTACTTC; cdr3_aa: CASSPGSGVVETQYF
d_call: TRBD1; clone_size: -; v_call: TRBV2; j_call: TRBJ1-4; cdr3_nt: TGTGCCAGCAGTGAAGGGGACAGGCTCTCTAATGAAAAACTGTTTTTT; cdr3_aa: CASSEGDRLSNEKLFF
d_call: -; clone_size: -; v_call: TRBV7-3; j_call: TRBJ1-1; cdr3_nt: TGTGCCAGCAGCTCCCACGGGACACCCGGAGAGGAAGCTTTCTTT; cdr3_aa: CASSSHGTPGEEAFF
d_call: TRBD2; clone_size: -; v_call: TRBV7-6; j_call: TRBJ2-1; cdr3_nt: TGTGCCAGCAGCTCGCTAGCGGGAGAGCAGTTCTTC; cdr3_aa: CASSSLAGEQFF
d_call: TRBD1; clone_size: few; v_call: TRBV29-1; j_call: TRBJ2-5; cdr3_nt: TGCAGCGACAGGGGTGAGGAGACCCAGTACTTC; cdr3_aa: CSDRGEETQYF
d_call: TRBD1; clone_size: -; v_call: TRBV7-3; j_call: TRBJ2-2; cdr3_nt: TGTGCCAGCAGCTCCCACCCGGGACAGCCCACCGGGGAGCTGTTTTTT; cdr3_aa: CASSSHPGQPTGELFF
d_call: -; clone_size: -; v_call: TRBV12-5; j_call: TRBJ1-1; cdr3_nt: TGTGCTAGTGGTTTGGTAGCCACGGAGACTGAAGCTTTCTTT; cdr3_aa: CASGLVATETEAFF
d_call: -; clone_size: -; v_call: TRBV11-2; j_call: TRBJ1-1; cdr3_nt: TGTGCCAGCAGCTCCCTGATAGGATTTGTCGCAGGGAAGAACACTGAAGCTTTCTTT; cdr3_aa: CASSSLIGFVAGKNTEAFF
d_call: -; clone_size: once; v_call: TRBV9; j_call: TRBJ2-7; cdr3_nt: TGTGCCAGCAGCGTAGAGGGGTCCCCTTCCTACGAGCAGTACTTC; cdr3_aa: CASSVEGSPSYEQYF
d_call: -; clone_size: -; v_call: TRBV29-1; j_call: TRBJ1-4; cdr3_nt: TGCAGCGTTGTCGACAGCCCCTTTAATGAAAAACTGTTTTTT; cdr3_aa: CSVVDSPFNEKLFF
d_call: -; clone_size: few; v_call: TRBV14; j_call: TRBJ1-6; cdr3_nt: TGTGCCAGCAGCCAACCCCCAGGACCCCTCCACTTT; cdr3_aa: CASSQPPGPLHF
d_call: -; clone_size: few; v_call: TRBV4-3; j_call: TRBJ1-6; cdr3_nt: TGCGCCAGCAGCCAAGATTCCCACAGGGCGGGTGCTTCACCCCTCCACTTT; cdr3_aa: CASSQDSHRAGASPLHF